Listed here are 20 T cell receptor beta chains from one sample, sequenced in a study of T cells in Graves' hyperthyroidism and ophthalmopathy. Amplification of TCR beta CDR3 regions was performed using RNA transcripts as template. HTBI primers drove first-round RT-PCR of the TCR CDR3. TCRdb processed the multiplex PCR reads anew with MiXCR; each CDR3 protein has one entry. This repertoire shows a few hundred thousand distinct CDR3 sequences, more than 20% found once; its top ten account for about 73%. The source material was blood. These receptors were collected from a middle-aged man with Graves' hyperthyroidism.

V is TRBV27 and J is TRBJ1-1; tentative D call: TRBD1 (5 bases). The CDR3 totals 13 residues. With 8 bases removed from V and 2 bases from J, the gap between germline ends came to 12 bases. Germline CDR1 and CDR2: MNHEY and SMNVEV (reference sequence). CDR3 in DNA: TGTGCCAGCGGTTGGACAACCAACACTGAAGCTTTCTTT. This gives the protein CASGWTTNTEAFF.

V usage is TRBV3-1 and J usage is TRBJ2-7; D is unresolved. CDR3 length: 13 amino acids. The V gene lost 3 bases and the J gene lost 2 bases, with 8 bases spanning the gap. Germline V gene sequence: CDR1 LGHDT, CDR2 YNNKEL (reference sequence). The DNA for the CDR3 is TGTGCCAGCAGCCAGATGTACACCTACGAGCAGTACTTC. This gives the protein CASSQMYTYEQYF.

This clonotype was recorded a few times. The chain is built from TRBV5-1 and TRBJ2-5, with D tentatively TRBD2 (5 bases). The ends were cut back, 4 bases at V and 0 bases at J, with 7 bases in the middle. The germline gives CDR1 SGHRS, CDR2 YFSETQ. The CDR3 totals 13 residues. The CDR3 reads CASSTDYQETQYF. As DNA, the CDR3 is TGCGCCAGCAGCACGGACTACCAAGAGACCCAGTACTTC. Based on the CDR3 plus reference TRBV5-1 and TRBJ2-5, the full variable domain is KAGVTQTPRYLIKTRGQQVTLSCSPISGHRSVSWYQQTPGQGLQFLFEYFSETQRNKGNFPGRFSGRQFSNSRSEMNVSTLELGDSALYLCASSTDYQETQYFGPGTRLLVL.

In DNA form, the CDR3 reads TGTGCCAGCAGATACCAGGGCTTGGAGACCCAGTACTTC. Translated: CASRYQGLETQYF. The V gene is TRBV28, the J gene TRBJ2-5, with D maybe TRBD1 (5 bases). V lost 6 bases and J lost 5, with 13 bases in between. From germline, CDR1 is MDHEN and CDR2 SYDVKM. The CDR3 is made up of 13 amino acids.

This chain uses TRBV28 with TRBJ1-4, with a weak D call TRBD1 (5 bases). Trimming stripped 5 bases from V and 0 bases from J, with 13 bases between. Germline V gives CDR1 MDHEN, CDR2 SYDVKM. The CDR3 is 16 residues long. The CDR3 spells CASSPPGLATNEKLFF. As DNA, the CDR3 is TGTGCCAGCAGTCCCCCAGGGTTAGCAACTAATGAAAAACTGTTTTTT.

This clonotype came up a few times. The chain combines TRBV12-3 or TRBV12-4 with TRBJ2-1; 7 bases line up with TRBD2. This CDR3 has 13 residues. The V and J ends lost 6 bases and 5 bases, in that order; junction bases with no gene match: 4. The CDR3 coding sequence is TGTGCCAGCAGAGGGGACTACCACAATGAGCAGTTCTTC. It yields the protein CASRGDYHNEQFF.

The chain has TRBV15 and TRBJ1-6, with D perhaps TRBD1 (5 bases). Germline CDR1 is LNHNV and CDR2 is YYDKDF (reference sequence). This CDR3 comprises 16 residues. V was clipped by 0 bases and J by 7 bases, with 13 bases between them. CDR3 nucleotide sequence: TGTGCCACCAGCAGAGATAGGTCCAGGGAGAATTCACCCCTCCACTTT. This encodes CATSRDRSRENSPLHF.

The gene calls are TRBV2 and TRBJ2-6; 7 bases agree with TRBD1. The CDR3 totals 16 residues. Per the germline V gene, CDR1 is SNHLY and CDR2 is FYNNEI. Trimming at V came to 6 bases and at J to 0 bases, leaving 5 bases not matched to a gene. The CDR3 loop is CASSPTGYSGANVLTF. The CDR3 DNA is TGTGCCAGCAGCCCGACAGGGTACTCTGGGGCCAACGTCCTGACTTTC. Supplemented by reference TRBV2 and TRBJ2-6, the full variable domain reads EPEVTQTPSHQVTQMGQEVILRCVPISNHLYFYWYRQILGQKVEFLVSFYNNEISEKSEIFDDQFSVERPDGSNFTLKIRSTKLEDSAMYFCASSPTGYSGANVLTFGAGSRLTVL.

This clonotype was seen ten or more times. V gene TRBV28 combines with J gene TRBJ2-1; 11 bases map to TRBD1. V gave up 0 bases and J gave up 5 bases; unmatched junction bases: 15. This CDR3 comprises 20 residues. The germline gives CDR1 MDHEN, CDR2 SYDVKM. CDR3 residues: CASSLWGADRGLGVHNEQFF. DNA of the CDR3: TGTGCCAGCAGTTTATGGGGGGCGGACAGGGGGCTAGGAGTCCACAATGAGCAGTTCTTC.

The table lists this clonotype with many counts. The V and J genes are TRBV28 and TRBJ1-1; D may be TRBD1 (5 bases). V was trimmed by 4 bases and J by 8 bases, leaving 11 bases between them. CDR1 and CDR2 (germline): MDHEN, SYDVKM. The CDR3 has 12 amino acids. CDR3 sequence reads: CASSSGDAEAFF. CDR3 DNA sequence: TGTGCCAGCAGTTCCGGGGACGCCGAAGCTTTCTTT.

This clonotype was observed many times. This rearrangement joins TRBV7-9 to TRBJ2-7, with 7 bases aligning to TRBD1. The CDR3 extends over 14 amino acids. With V trimmed by 1 base and J by 3 bases, 3 bases remained unmatched. Germline V gene sequence: CDR1 SEHNR, CDR2 FQNEAQ (reference sequence). CDR3 amino acids: CASSLVGGVYEQYF. The DNA of the CDR3 is TGTGCCAGCAGCTTAGTAGGGGGCGTCTACGAGCAGTACTTC.

This clonotype was seen repeatedly, ten times or more. The chain recombines TRBV6-1 with TRBJ2-3; TRBD2 matches 8 bases. V lost 5 bases, J lost 2 bases, and 6 bases stayed unmatched. The germline V gene has CDR1 MNHNS and CDR2 SASEGT. This CDR3 region has 15 residues. The CDR3 nucleotides read TGTGCCAGCAGTCAACTAGCGGAGGACACAGATACGCAGTATTTT. Its protein product is CASSQLAEDTDTQYF.

This chain joins TRBV5-1 and TRBJ2-1, with TRBD2 matching 8 bases. The germline V gene encodes CDR1 SGHRS and CDR2 YFSETQ. The V segment lost 4 bases and the J segment 3 bases; nucleotides outside the gene matches: 6. The length of the CDR3 is 15 residues. CDR3 sequence: CASSPAGGDYNEQFF. CDR3 DNA: TGCGCCAGCAGCCCCGCCGGGGGGGACTACAATGAGCAGTTCTTC.

CDR3 DNA: TGTGCCAGCAGCACCCCCCGGGGAGGGGCGTACGAGCAGTACTTC. The encoded protein is CASSTPRGGAYEQYF. J is TRBJ2-7 and V is TRBV7-9, with 7 bases that match TRBD2. The CDR3 has 15 residues. The V and J ends lost 5 bases and 4 bases, in that order; junction bases with no gene match: 11. Germline lookup yields CDR1 SEHNR and CDR2 FQNEAQ (reference sequence).

The V gene is TRBV9, the J gene TRBJ2-1; 9 nucleotides align to TRBD2. CDR1 is SGDLS and CDR2 is YYNGEE in the germline V gene. V shed 5 bases, J shed 8 bases, and the junction held 11 bases outside the gene matches. The CDR3 extends over 15 amino acids. DNA for the CDR3: TGTGCCAGCAGTTCTGGGAATAGCGGGAGCCATGAGCAGTTCTTC. This gives the protein CASSSGNSGSHEQFF.

There are a few counts of this clonotype. CDR3 nucleotides: TGCAGCGCCCATGGTACCGGGGAGCTGTTTTTT. Its translation is CSAHGTGELFF. This chain connects TRBV29-1 to TRBJ2-2; no reliable D call. Trimming stripped 7 bases from V and 5 bases from J, with 8 bases between. The CDR3 is 11 residues long. Per germline, CDR1 SQVTM and CDR2 ANQGSEA.

This clonotype came up a few times. V gene TRBV6-4 combines with J gene TRBJ2-7; no clear D gene. Per the germline V gene, CDR1 is MRHNA and CDR2 is SNTAGT. Trimming removed 7 bases from V and 0 bases from J, with 10 bases in between. This CDR3 comprises 13 residues. The CDR3 bases are TGTGCCAGCACAGGTACCAGCTCCTACGAGCAGTACTTC. Protein sequence: CASTGTSSYEQYF.

This clonotype showed up just once. The chain carries TRBV4-1 and TRBJ2-5; 11 bases align to TRBD2. The CDR3 is 19 amino acids. The V segment lost 2 bases and the J segment 2 bases; nucleotides outside the gene matches: 13. Germline-derived CDR1 and CDR2 are MGHRA and YSYEKL. The CDR3 sequence is CASSQIRASGRWQQETQYF. The DNA of the CDR3 is TGCGCCAGCAGCCAAATTAGGGCTAGCGGGAGGTGGCAGCAAGAGACCCAGTACTTC.

The chain is built from TRBV24-1 and TRBJ2-5, with D perhaps TRBD1 (5 bases). The CDR3 extends over 11 amino acids. V was clipped by 8 bases and J by 3 bases, with 6 bases between them. Germline lookup yields CDR1 KGHDR and CDR2 SFDVKD. The CDR3 DNA follows: TGTGCCACCAAGACAGAAGAGACCCAGTACTTC. This gives the protein CATKTEETQYF.

The sample holds one count of this clonotype. This rearrangement joins TRBV29-1 to TRBJ2-3, with TRBD1 matching over 7 bases. Germline trimming cut 6 bases from V and 0 bases from J; bases unmatched to any gene: 3. CDR1 and CDR2 (germline): SQVTM, ANQGSEA. The CDR3 has 13 amino acids. CDR3 bases: TGCAGCGTCCGGGACAGAAGCACAGATACGCAGTATTTT. The encoded protein is CSVRDRSTDTQYF.